This entry lists 16 T cell receptor beta chains sequenced from one sample in a study of T cells expressing NK-cell markers. TCRdb reprocessed the 5' RACE reads, keeping one entry per CDR3 protein, no DNA. Its clone listing holds about 260,000 distinct CDR3 sequences. What was sequenced was blood T cells: a sorted CD56 or NKG2C T cell subset, CD4+ or CD8+ T cells, or bulk PBMC T cells (not recorded which). The receptors derive from a man aged 18 to 29 in good health.

J is TRBJ2-1 and V is TRBV12-5; TCRdb indicates TRBD1, and absent DNA this call remains unverified. Per germline, CDR1 LGHNT and CDR2 FRNRAP. The CDR3 sequence is 15 residues long. The CDR3 loop reads CASGKGSATGNEQFF.

The chain is built from TRBV12-3 or TRBV12-4 and TRBJ2-3; with no DNA, the TCRdb D assignment of TRBD2 cannot be verified. CDR3 length: 15 residues. The CDR3 spells CASSDSGRRTDTQYF.

The chain links TRBV6-1 to TRBJ2-1; the D call of TRBD2 rests on TCRdb alone, since no DNA is present to check it. In germline, CDR1 is MNHNS, CDR2 SASEGT. This CDR3 is 15 amino acids long. CDR3 residues: CASSKLEVSYNEQFF.

The chain couples TRBV5-1 to TRBJ2-3. This CDR3 contains 15 residues. Per germline, CDR1 SGHRS and CDR2 YFSETQ. This chain's CDR3 is CASSFGRVFTDTQYF.

This chain links TRBV10-3 with TRBJ1-1. The CDR3 spans 13 residues. CDR1 ENHRY and CDR2 SYGVKD come from the germline V gene. The CDR3 protein is CAISELPVGEAFF.

The genes are TRBV12-3 or TRBV12-4 and TRBJ2-3; TCRdb's D gene call, TRBD1, goes unchecked for lack of DNA. CDR3 length: 15 amino acids. The CDR3 sequence: CASSLLGAVADTQYF.

The rearrangement joins TRBV7-8 to TRBJ2-5; TCRdb's D call, TRBD2, is unchecked because there is no DNA. Germline V gene data show CDR1 as SGHVS and CDR2 as FQNEAQ. The CDR3 length is 15 residues. The CDR3 region is CASSIRTSNQETQYF.

The chain employs TRBV15 and TRBJ2-7; TCRdb's assignment of TRBD2 cannot be checked, as there is no DNA. Germline V gives CDR1 LNHNV, CDR2 YYDKDF (reference sequence). The CDR3 runs 16 residues. The CDR3 loop reads CATSRGAAGSSYEQYF.

The chain joins TRBV12-3 or TRBV12-4 to TRBJ2-5. This CDR3 spans 12 amino acids. CDR3: CASSEFTKTQYF.

J is TRBJ2-2 and V is TRBV12-3 or TRBV12-4. This CDR3 comprises 13 residues. The chain's CDR3 is CASSTNFFGELFF.

The genes are TRBV20-1 and TRBJ1-3; TCRdb designates TRBD1, a call that cannot be tested without DNA. The length of the CDR3 is 15 residues. From germline, CDR1 is DFQATT and CDR2 SNEGSKA (reference sequence). The CDR3 reads CSARDPGQGLDTIYF.

The genes are TRBV15 and TRBJ2-1; TCRdb calls TRBD2, which cannot be checked without DNA. The CDR3 is made up of 18 amino acids. CDR1 and CDR2 (germline): LNHNV, YYDKDF (reference sequence). This chain's CDR3 is CATSNGLAGASSYNEQFF.

The chain joins TRBV29-1 to TRBJ2-3; TCRdb outputs TRBD2, but without DNA this stays unchecked. The germline V gene has CDR1 SQVTM and CDR2 ANQGSEA. This CDR3 comprises 16 residues. CDR3 protein: CSVPRWGGSDTDTQYF.

The genes are TRBV20-1 and TRBJ2-3; without DNA, the TCRdb call of TRBD1 cannot be checked. This CDR3 comprises 14 residues. Germline CDR1 is DFQATT and CDR2 is SNEGSKA (reference sequence). CDR3 sequence: CSASGARATDTQYF.

CDR3 loop: CASSLGSAVFYEQYF. V and J are TRBV5-4 and TRBJ2-7. The germline CDR1 and CDR2 sequences are SGHNT and YYREEE (reference sequence). The CDR3 is made up of 15 amino acids.

The J gene is TRBJ2-1, the V gene TRBV27; TCRdb proposes TRBD1, but this gene call is untestable without DNA. Germline V gene sequence: CDR1 MNHEY, CDR2 SMNVEV (reference sequence). The CDR3 has 13 amino acids. The chain's CDR3 is CASSDRNTNEQFF.